This TCR beta chain derives from a study of shared clonotypes between healthy human individuals. Study-wide context: Plates per donor: three CD4 naive, three CD4 memory, two CD8 naive, one CD8 memory. Study-level points and caveats: Clonotypes that were shared across a handful of donors made up 4% to 6% of naive CD4 clonotypes.

CDR1 and CDR2 from the germline V gene are SEHNR and FQNEAQ (reference sequence). The J segment lost 5 bases and the V segment lost 3 bases, leaving 1 base of the junction unmatched. The CDR3 runs to 14 residues. As regards this clone: Its antigen is undetermined.

Memory CD4+ cells were the fraction left after CD45RA+ naive selection. Assay: immunoSEQ multiplex PCR; the TCRdb copy retains only in-frame clones and omits some. The data show fewer than 200,000 clones, 80% to 95% seen once. This chain uses TRBV7-9 with TRBJ1-5; 10 nucleotides match TRBD1. Material: naive CD4+ T cells sorted from blood. As to subset: CD45RA+ positively selected. The clonotype was recovered from a woman aged 25 to 39 in good health. CDR3 amino acids: CASSFGTGDQPQHF. In nucleotides, the CDR3 is TGTGCCAGCAGCTTTGGGACAGGGGATCAGCCCCAGCATTTT.